A selection of T cell receptor beta chains follows, all from one sample in a study of graft-versus-host responses after intestinal transplantation. Their antigen targets remain unknown. Measured with immunoSEQ multiplex PCR; TCRdb has only the in-frame clones, and not every one. The sample consists of around 67,000 clones, 84% of them appearing once. The input for sequencing was unstimulated CD4+ T cells sorted from spleen or lymph node cells, taken before transplant. The receptors here all came from a human donor who was the organ donor for an intestinal transplant. CDR3s include the opening cysteine and the closing phenylalanine or tryptophan. D genes are given only for firm matches. Clone size is stated in some rows and not others, as once, few, many or a class when expanded.

TRBV19	.	TRBJ1-4	.	CASSIQSKNEKLFF	TGTGCCAGTAGTATTCAGTCGAAAAATGAAAAACTGTTTTTT
TRBV7-9	.	TRBJ2-2	few	CASSPTIIASTGELFF	TGTGCCAGCAGTCCTACTATTATTGCGAGCACCGGGGAGCTGTTTTTT
TRBV15	TRBD1	TRBJ1-1	.	CATSREGTGGRRTEAFF	TGTGCCACCAGCAGAGAAGGGACAGGGGGAAGGAGGACTGAAGCTTTCTTT
TRBV7-2	TRBD2	TRBJ2-2	.	CASSNSGGFPGELFF	TGTGCCAGCAGCAATAGCGGGGGATTCCCCGGGGAGCTGTTTTTT
TRBV5-4	.	TRBJ2-5	once	CASSPTGVEETQYF	TGTGCCAGCAGCCCTACCGGAGTGGAAGAGACCCAGTACTTC
TRBV28	TRBD1	TRBJ1-2	few	CASRTGTVYGYTF	TGTGCCAGCAGGACCGGGACAGTGTATGGCTACACCTTC
TRBV27	.	TRBJ2-2	.	CASSLKGLRGPGELFF	TGTGCCAGCAGTTTAAAAGGGTTACGGGGTCCCGGGGAGCTGTTTTTT
TRBV18	.	TRBJ2-3	.	CASSPALGTSTDTQYF	TGTGCCAGCTCACCGGCCTTAGGGACTAGCACAGATACGCAGTATTTT
TRBV28	.	TRBJ1-5	.	CASSRRGGGGQPQHF	TGTGCCAGCAGTCGCCGGGGGGGTGGGGGTCAGCCCCAGCATTTT
TRBV6-1	.	TRBJ1-6	once	CASSFSLGQPDHF	TGTGCCAGCAGTTTTTCATTAGGACAGCCGGACCACTTT
TRBV5-4	TRBD2	TRBJ2-3	.	CASSLTSGTTDTQYF	TGTGCCAGCAGCTTGACTAGCGGCACAACAGATACGCAGTATTTT
TRBV6-1	.	TRBJ1-1	.	CASSFNRMGNTEAFF	TGTGCCAGCAGTTTCAACAGGATGGGGAACACTGAAGCTTTCTTT
TRBV5-4	TRBD1	TRBJ1-2	.	CASSTGANYGYTF	TGTGCCAGCAGCACAGGGGCAAACTATGGCTACACCTTC
TRBV6-4	TRBD1	TRBJ2-1	few	CASLTGVNNEQFF	TGTGCCAGCTTGACAGGGGTTAACAATGAGCAGTTCTTC
TRBV25-1	TRBD1	TRBJ1-1	.	CASGRTGLNTEAFF	TGTGCCAGCGGGAGGACAGGCCTGAACACTGAGGCTTTCTTT
TRBV5-4	.	TRBJ2-2	once	CASSPRRDNHGELFF	TGTGCCAGCAGCCCCCGCAGGGACAACCACGGGGAGCTGTTTTTT
TRBV28	.	TRBJ2-5	.	CASSLGGVETQYF	TGTGCCAGCAGCCTAGGGGGTGTGGAGACCCAGTACTTC
TRBV4-2	.	TRBJ1-1	.	CASSQGLPGTYPGTEAFF	TGTGCCAGCAGCCAAGGTCTCCCCGGGACATACCCGGGCACTGAAGCTTTCTTT
TRBV14	.	TRBJ1-6	.	CASSQEAIHSPLHF	TGTGCCAGCAGCCAAGAGGCCATACATTCACCCCTCCACTTT
TRBV29-1	TRBD1	TRBJ2-3	.	CSVTWTGSTDTQYF	TGCAGCGTTACTTGGACAGGGAGCACAGATACGCAGTATTTT
TRBV7-9	.	TRBJ1-4	.	CASSLVGAGEKLFF	TGTGCCAGCAGCTTAGTGGGGGCAGGGGAAAAACTGTTTTTT
TRBV27	.	TRBJ1-2	.	CASSLSPWVGASYGYTF	TGTGCCAGCAGTTTATCCCCCTGGGTGGGGGCGAGCTATGGCTACACCTTC
TRBV4-1	.	TRBJ1-4	.	CASSRTQGAYYEKLFF	TGCGCCAGCAGCCGAACACAGGGAGCATATTATGAAAAACTGTTTTTT
TRBV6-4	TRBD1	TRBJ2-1	.	CASRGQGNEQFF	TGTGCCAGCAGAGGACAGGGCAATGAGCAGTTCTTC
TRBV6-5	.	TRBJ1-6	.	CASSYDSDRNSPLHF	TGTGCCAGCAGTTACGACTCGGACAGAAATTCACCCCTCCACTTT
TRBV9	.	TRBJ1-6	.	CASSVETGSPLHF	TGTGCCAGCAGCGTAGAAACGGGATCACCCCTCCACTTT
TRBV14	TRBD1	TRBJ1-1	.	CASSLRTGSNTEAFF	TGTGCCAGCAGCCTCCGGACAGGGTCGAACACTGAAGCTTTCTTT
TRBV4-1	.	TRBJ1-6	.	CASSPETTPGSSYNSPLHF	TGCGCCAGCAGCCCAGAGACTACACCGGGGAGCTCCTATAATTCACCCCTCCACTTT
TRBV6-5	TRBD2	TRBJ2-2	.	CASNPSGGSSGELFF	TGTGCCAGCAATCCTAGCGGCGGATCGAGCGGGGAGCTGTTTTTT
TRBV5-1	TRBD1	TRBJ2-1	.	CASSLGIGTVYNEQFF	TGCGCCAGCAGCTTGGGCATCGGGACAGTCTACAATGAGCAGTTCTTC
TRBV6-5	.	TRBJ2-3	.	CASSYSRVSEAQYF	TGTGCCAGCAGTTACTCGAGGGTTTCGGAGGCGCAGTATTTT
TRBV6-1	.	TRBJ1-6	.	CASTLDSYNSPLHF	TGCGCCAGCACCCTAGACTCCTATAATTCACCCCTCCACTTT
TRBV19	.	TRBJ1-5	.	CASSVWVGRNQPQHF	TGTGCCAGTAGTGTTTGGGTGGGGAGGAATCAGCCCCAGCATTTT
TRBV7-2	TRBD1	TRBJ1-3	.	CASSFVDRASGNTIYF	TGTGCCAGCAGCTTTGTGGACAGGGCCTCTGGAAACACCATATATTTT
TRBV5-6	TRBD1	TRBJ1-1	.	CASSLLTGASNTEAFF	TGTGCCAGCAGCTTGCTTACAGGGGCATCGAACACTGAAGCTTTCTTT
TRBV10-3	TRBD2	TRBJ2-5	.	CAISIAGRPEETQYF	TGTGCCATCAGCATAGCGGGGAGACCCGAAGAGACCCAGTACTTC
TRBV10-1	TRBD1	TRBJ2-3	.	CASTEGQGLTDTQYF	TGCGCCAGCACCGAGGGACAGGGCCTCACAGATACGCAGTATTTT
TRBV7-2	TRBD1	TRBJ2-5	.	CASSSNTGGETQYF	TGTGCCAGCAGCTCAAATACAGGGGGAGAGACCCAGTACTTC
TRBV5-1	.	TRBJ1-5	once	CASSLESRGDQPQHF	TGCGCCAGCAGCTTGGAGTCGCGGGGGGATCAGCCCCAGCATTTT
TRBV28	TRBD1	TRBJ1-2	.	CASTDRDYGYTF	TGTGCCAGCACGGACAGGGACTATGGCTACACCTTC
TRBV9	TRBD2	TRBJ2-1	.	CASSLPGLAGGTIEQFF	TGTGCCAGCAGCCTACCAGGACTAGCGGGGGGTACAATTGAGCAGTTCTTC
TRBV7-2	TRBD1	TRBJ2-5	few	CASSLEGTGGETQYF	TGTGCCAGCAGCTTAGAGGGGACAGGGGGAGAGACCCAGTACTTC
TRBV7-9	.	TRBJ1-4	.	CASSLGGSEGEKLFF	TGTGCCAGCAGCTTAGGAGGGTCCGAAGGCGAAAAACTGTTTTTT
TRBV5-4	.	TRBJ1-2	.	CASSWGEFYGYTF	TGTGCCAGCAGCTGGGGGGAGTTCTATGGCTACACCTTC
TRBV10-3	TRBD2	TRBJ2-5	.	CAISESTSGPLQETQYF	TGTGCCATCAGTGAGTCCACTAGCGGCCCCCTTCAAGAGACCCAGTACTTC
TRBV28	TRBD1	TRBJ2-3	.	CASRDGTGAGTDTQYF	TGTGCCAGCAGGGACGGGACAGGGGCAGGGACAGATACGCAGTATTTT
TRBV7-8	TRBD1	TRBJ2-3	.	CASSADRAGTDTQYF	TGTGCCAGCAGCGCCGACAGGGCCGGCACAGATACGCAGTATTTT
TRBV15	.	TRBJ1-1	.	CATSPRTDSAEAFF	TGTGCCACCAGCCCCCGGACAGATAGTGCTGAAGCTTTCTTT
TRBV28	.	TRBJ2-1	.	CASGNELPNEQFF	TGTGCCAGCGGTAACGAACTCCCGAATGAGCAGTTCTTC
TRBV7-3	TRBD2	TRBJ2-1	.	CASSLIGTSSNEQFF	TGTGCCAGCAGTCTAATCGGGACTAGCAGCAATGAGCAGTTCTTC